The clone carrying this TCR beta chain was counted ten times or more. V was cut by 5 bases and J by 7 bases, with 17 bases left in between. The V gene's germline CDR1 is SEHNR and CDR2 FQNEAQ (reference sequence). The CDR3 has 14 residues. The data stem from a study of blood T cell repertoires in COVID-19. About the study: The United States, Italy and Spain supplied acute and convalescent COVID-19 samples. PBMCs, B-cell-depleted T cells, or T cells were the source of the cDNA or gDNA that made up the material.

In the original analysis: Reference gene primer amplification gave nucleated cell count estimates. Profiling relied on immunoSEQ multiplex PCR, and the TCRdb table lists in-frame clones only, not all of them. The D gene and trimming were derived from the DNA, and the V and J assignments and clone size from that table. Among about 240,000 clones listed, 70% to 80% were seen once. Sequencing was done on a sample of peripheral blood. The J gene is TRBJ1-2, the V gene TRBV7-9; D gene uncertain. The TCR originated in a woman older than 75 with acute or convalescent COVID-19. The CDR3 DNA is TGTGCCAGCAGCCCAGCCGGGGAAGAGCGTGGCTACACCTTC. Translating it yields CASSPAGEERGYTF.